This entry lists 21 T cell receptor beta chains sequenced from one sample in a study of cytomegalovirus exposure and HLA in healthy donors. The PCR was carried out with 60 Vbeta primers and 13 Jbeta primers. The data were produced by immunoSEQ multiplex PCR, yet TCRdb's version contains in-frame clones alone and is incomplete. Of under 300,000 clones in the sample, under 80% were seen once. Sequenced input: PBMCs. The source is a female donor in good health and CMV-seronegative.

The chain uses TRBV7-9 and TRBJ2-1; D gene ambiguous. Per germline, CDR1 SEHNR and CDR2 FQNEAQ (reference sequence). With 7 bases removed from V and 6 bases from J, the gap between germline ends came to 10 bases. This CDR3 contains 12 residues. For the CDR3, the DNA is TGTGCCAGCAAGAGAATCTCCAATGAGCAGTTCTTC. The encoded protein is CASKRISNEQFF.

This sequence joins TRBV28 and TRBJ1-1; D gene ambiguous. CDR1 MDHEN and CDR2 SYDVKM come from the germline V gene. V was trimmed by 5 bases and J by 5 bases, leaving 9 bases between them. CDR3 length equals 12 residues. CDR3 protein: CASSGSKTEAFF. Written as DNA, the CDR3 is TGTGCCAGCAGTGGCAGTAAAACTGAAGCTTTCTTT.

This clone was seen a few times. This same CDR3 is encoded by further DNA sequences in the sample. The gene calls are TRBV5-1 and TRBJ2-3, with 8 positions matching TRBD2. Germline V lookup: CDR1 SGHRS, CDR2 YFSETQ. V lost 0 bases and J lost 5; bases outside the gene matches: 2. This CDR3 comprises 14 residues. The CDR3 is CASSLGLAGDTQYF. The CDR3 DNA reads as TGCGCCAGCAGCTTGGGGCTAGCGGGAGATACGCAGTATTTT.

The chain combines TRBV2 with TRBJ2-1, with 11 bases matching TRBD2. The CDR3 runs to 15 residues. The V gene's germline CDR1 is SNHLY and CDR2 FYNNEI. V lost 5 bases and J lost 4; bases outside the gene matches: 4. The chain's CDR3 is CASSIGTSGYNEQFF. DNA for the CDR3: TGTGCCAGCAGTATAGGGACTAGCGGTTACAATGAGCAGTTCTTC.

Concerning this clone itself: A read error may produce the germline difference seen at one junction end. The chain is built from TRBV27 and TRBJ1-4; D perhaps matches TRBD1 (6 bases). This CDR3 comprises 16 residues. CDR1 and CDR2 from the germline V gene are MNHEY and SMNVEV (reference sequence). Here the CDR3 DNA reads TGTACCAGCAGTTTCACAGGGTTTCAGGCGGGTGAAAAACTGTTTTTT. Residues: CTSSFTGFQAGEKLFF.

This rearrangement joins TRBV5-6 to TRBJ2-2; D unclear. Trimming left V 4 bases short and J 6 bases short, with 4 bases between. Germline CDR1 reads SGHDT; CDR2 reads YYEEEE. The CDR3 is 11 residues long. The CDR3 nucleotides read TGTGCCAGCAGCCTAGCCGGGGAGCTGTTTTTT. This translates into CASSLAGELFF.

This clone has more than one count but fewer than ten. The V call is TRBV10-3, the J call TRBJ1-2, with 8 bases matching TRBD1. The CDR3 sequence is 13 residues long. CDR1 is ENHRY and CDR2 is SYGVKD in the germline V gene. V shed 2 bases, J shed 5 bases, and the junction held 1 base outside the gene matches. The CDR3 protein is CAISEGTGYGYTF. The DNA for the CDR3 is TGTGCCATCAGTGAGGGGACAGGTTATGGCTACACCTTC.

The chain joins TRBV5-5 to TRBJ2-1, with D possibly being TRBD2 (5 bases). The germline V gene has CDR1 SGHKS and CDR2 YYEKEE (reference sequence). The V end was cut by 4 bases, the J end by 4 bases, with 12 bases between. The CDR3 totals 14 residues. CDR3 protein: CASSPVGNYNEQFF. The CDR3 DNA follows: TGTGCCAGCAGCCCTGTCGGGAATTACAATGAGCAGTTCTTC.

The chain links TRBV10-1 to TRBJ2-4; D might be TRBD1 (6 bases). From germline, CDR1 is WNHNN and CDR2 SYGVQD (reference sequence). V shed 2 bases and J shed 0 bases, with 11 bases lying between them. The CDR3 covers 16 residues. CDR3 nucleotides: TGCGCCAGCAGTGAGGAGACAGGTTTAGCCAAAAACATTCAGTACTTC. Protein product: CASSEETGLAKNIQYF.

This clone was seen only once. The chain links TRBV9 to TRBJ2-2; 8 bases map to TRBD2. The CDR3 runs to 15 residues. The V and J ends lost 2 bases and 4 bases, in that order; junction bases with no gene match: 4. Germline lookup yields CDR1 SGDLS and CDR2 YYNGEE. CDR3 amino acids: CASSVGTSSTGELFF. CDR3 nucleotide sequence: TGTGCCAGCAGCGTCGGGACTAGTTCCACCGGGGAGCTGTTTTTT.

The chain carries TRBV15 and TRBJ2-1; D gene ambiguous. Germline CDR1 LNHNV, CDR2 YYDKDF (reference sequence). The length of the CDR3 is 12 residues. The germline V and J ends were trimmed by 3 bases and 10 bases, with 10 bases remaining between them. CDR3 amino acids: CATSRESTEQFF. CDR3 nucleotides: TGTGCCACCAGCAGGGAGTCAACCGAGCAGTTCTTC.

This clone was seen a handful of times. V is TRBV11-1 and J is TRBJ1-1, with 7 bases lining up with TRBD1. Germline V gene data show CDR1 as SGHAT and CDR2 as FQDESV (reference sequence). The CDR3 is made up of 13 amino acids. The V and J ends lost 7 bases and 2 bases, in that order; junction bases with no gene match: 4. The DNA for the CDR3 is TGTGCCAGCAAGGGACAGCCTAACACTGAAGCTTTCTTT. Amino acid sequence: CASKGQPNTEAFF.

The chain joins TRBV18 to TRBJ2-5; 8 bases are shared with TRBD1. CDR1 is KGHSH and CDR2 is LQKENI in the germline V gene. The CDR3 length is 15 residues. V gave up 5 bases and J gave up 2 bases; unmatched junction bases: 7. In nucleotides, the CDR3 is TGTGCCAGCTCATCAGGGGGCTGGGGGCAAGAGACCCAGTACTTC. This gives the protein CASSSGGWGQETQYF.

This clone was observed a few times. The genes are TRBV6-1 and TRBJ1-1; 12 bases agree with TRBD1. The CDR3 consists of 15 residues. With 6 bases clipped from V and 3 bases from J, the junction kept 5 bases outside the gene matches. Germline V gene lookup returns CDR1 MNHNS and CDR2 SASEGT. CDR3 amino acids: CASRSGTGGYTEAFF. As DNA, the CDR3 is TGTGCCAGCAGGTCCGGGACAGGGGGCTACACTGAAGCTTTCTTT.

This clone occurred a few times. The CDR3 reads CASSLAANEQFF. DNA of the CDR3: TGTGCCAGCAGCTTAGCGGCCAATGAGCAGTTCTTC. This rearrangement joins TRBV7-2 to TRBJ2-1; D gene unclear. Germline values: CDR1 SGHTA, CDR2 FQGNSA. V was trimmed by 0 bases and J by 6 bases, leaving 3 bases between them. The CDR3 runs to 12 residues.

V usage is TRBV7-9 and J usage is TRBJ2-7; no firm D call. From germline, CDR1 is SEHNR and CDR2 FQNEAQ (reference sequence). V was clipped by 2 bases and J by 6 bases, with 5 bases between them. This CDR3 has 11 amino acids. CDR3 sequence reads: CASSLSLEQYF. The CDR3 region has the DNA TGTGCCAGCAGCTTATCTCTCGAGCAGTACTTC. Full variable domain (outside the CDR3, taken from reference TRBV7-9 and TRBJ2-7): DTGVSQNPRHKITKRGQNVTFRCDPISEHNRLYWYRQTLGQGPEFLTYFQNEAQLEKSRLLSDRFSAERPKGSFSTLEIQRTEQGDSAMYLCASSLSLEQYFGPGTRLTVT.

This clone was recorded a few times. The V and J genes are TRBV12-2 and TRBJ1-5; the table names TRBD1, a call not compared with the DNA. TRBV12-2 is an annotated pseudogene. The CDR3 has 17 amino acids. The CDR3 spells CASRPRSRDSFYQPQHF. Here the CDR3 DNA reads TGTGCAAGTCGCCCTAGAAGCCGGGACAGCTTTTATCAGCCCCAGCATTTT.

The chain recombines TRBV9 with TRBJ2-7; 7 bases match TRBD1. The V and J ends lost 0 bases and 2 bases, in that order; junction bases with no gene match: 8. CDR3 length: 16 amino acids. Looked up from germline, CDR1 is SGDLS and CDR2 is YYNGEE. The CDR3 nucleotides read TGTGCCAGCAGCGTAGAAGGGACAGTACCCACCTACGAGCAGTACTTC. This translates into CASSVEGTVPTYEQYF.

The genes are TRBV28 and TRBJ1-1, with 12 bases aligning to TRBD1. V lost 6 bases and J lost 7; bases outside the gene matches: 12. CDR3 length equals 16 residues. Germline V gene lookup returns CDR1 MDHEN and CDR2 SYDVKM. The CDR3 is CASSRGDRGRLGEAFF. The CDR3 DNA is TGTGCCAGCAGCCGTGGGGACAGGGGGCGGCTGGGTGAAGCTTTCTTT. Full variable domain (outside the CDR3, taken from reference TRBV28 and TRBJ1-1): DVKVTQSSRYLVKRTGEKVFLECVQDMDHENMFWYRQDPGLGLRLIYFSYDVKMKEKGDIPEGYSVSREKKERFSLILESASTNQTSMYLCASSRGDRGRLGEAFFGQGTRLTVV.

This clone has more than one count but fewer than ten. The chain uses TRBV7-2 and TRBJ1-5, with D perhaps matching TRBD1 (5 bases). Deletions cut 3 bases from V and 4 bases from J, with 13 bases between. Germline CDR1 is SGHTA and CDR2 is FQGNSA. The CDR3 loop spans 15 amino acids. In DNA form, the CDR3 reads TGTGCCAGCAGCTTTAGAGGGACTAGAAATCAGCCCCAGCATTTT. Amino acids: CASSFRGTRNQPQHF.

The rearrangement uses TRBV7-6 and TRBJ1-4, with D possibly being TRBD1 (5 bases). Trimming removed 3 bases at V and 4 bases at J, with 12 bases between. Per the germline V gene, CDR1 is SGHVS and CDR2 is FNYEAQ. The CDR3 has 15 residues. CDR3 DNA sequence: TGTGCCAGCAGCTTCTCCCGACAGAATAATGAAAAACTGTTTTTT. Protein product: CASSFSRQNNEKLFF.